The TCR beta chain described here comes from a study of multiple sclerosis patients with progressive multifocal leukoencephalopathy. Synthetic inline TR CDR3 controls covering all V-J pairings were spiked into each PCR. The protocol was immunoSEQ multiplex PCR, while the TCRdb copy is restricted to in-frame clones and leaves out a portion. The sample includes around 25,000 clones, approximately 90% of them seen just once. This CDR3 spans 15 amino acids. Trimming pared 0 bases from V and 9 bases from J, leaving 18 bases between. Germline V lookup: CDR1 SGHRS, CDR2 YFSETQ. Findings and caveats of the study: PML-onset expanded TRB clones were detectable before and during natalizumab therapy.

As for time point: about 13 months of natalizumab therapy. Turning to this clone: Antigen unknown.

Sequenced here: PBMCs, sampled from a patient treated with natalizumab. This TCR came from a man aged 25 to 40 with multiple sclerosis. The chain couples TRBV5-1 to TRBJ2-5; D is uncertain. The CDR3: CASSLAQRIMAPQYF. As DNA, the CDR3 is TGCGCCAGCAGCTTGGCCCAGAGGATTATGGCCCCCCAGTACTTC.